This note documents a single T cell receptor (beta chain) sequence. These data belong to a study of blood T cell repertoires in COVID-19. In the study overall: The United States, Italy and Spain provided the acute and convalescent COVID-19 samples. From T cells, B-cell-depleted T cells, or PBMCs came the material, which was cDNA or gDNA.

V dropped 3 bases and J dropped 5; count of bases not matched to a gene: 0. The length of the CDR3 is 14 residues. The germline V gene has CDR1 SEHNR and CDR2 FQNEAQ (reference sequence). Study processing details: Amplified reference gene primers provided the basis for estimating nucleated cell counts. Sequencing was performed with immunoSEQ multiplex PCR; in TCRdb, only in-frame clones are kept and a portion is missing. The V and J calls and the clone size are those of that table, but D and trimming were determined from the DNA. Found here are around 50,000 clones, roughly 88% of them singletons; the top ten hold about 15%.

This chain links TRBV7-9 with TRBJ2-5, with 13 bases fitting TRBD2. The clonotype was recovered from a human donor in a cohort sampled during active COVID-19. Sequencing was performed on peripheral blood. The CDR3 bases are TGTGCCAGCAGCTTGACTAGCGGGAGGGAGACCCAGTACTTC. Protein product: CASSLTSGRETQYF.